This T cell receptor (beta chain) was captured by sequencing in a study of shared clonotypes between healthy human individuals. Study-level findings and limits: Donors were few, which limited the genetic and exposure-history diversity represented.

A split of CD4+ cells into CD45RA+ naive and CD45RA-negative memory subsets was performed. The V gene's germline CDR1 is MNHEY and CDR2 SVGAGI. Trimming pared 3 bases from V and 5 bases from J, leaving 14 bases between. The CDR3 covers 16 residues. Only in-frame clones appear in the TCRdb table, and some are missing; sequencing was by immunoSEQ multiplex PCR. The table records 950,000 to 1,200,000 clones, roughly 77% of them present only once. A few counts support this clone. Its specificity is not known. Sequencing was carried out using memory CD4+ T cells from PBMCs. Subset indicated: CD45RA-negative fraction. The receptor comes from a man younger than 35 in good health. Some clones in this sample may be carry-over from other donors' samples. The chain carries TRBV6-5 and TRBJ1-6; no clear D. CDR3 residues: CASSYRPHGDNSPLHF. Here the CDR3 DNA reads TGTGCCAGCAGTTATCGGCCCCATGGGGATAATTCACCCCTCCACTTT.